This T cell receptor (beta chain) was identified during a study of blood T cell repertoires in COVID-19. Study-wide context: Italy, Spain and the United States were the sources of the convalescent and acute COVID-19 samples.

Sequencing was performed with immunoSEQ multiplex PCR; in TCRdb, only in-frame clones are kept and a portion is missing. This table has a few hundred thousand clones, 85% to 90% appearing once. All enrollees were about 18 to 95 years old and from about two dozen US areas. Donors were grouped by their self-reported clinical history. For recovered donors of Cohort 3, there were two negative PCRs, clearance, or symptom resolution. Sequencing was done on a sample of PBMCs or T cells enriched from blood (not recorded which). This TCR came from a woman in her late teens or twenties who had recovered from COVID-19.

CDR3 DNA: TGTGCCAGCAGCTCAGTATCCTCAGGGGATAATTCACCCCTCCACTTT. Translating it yields CASSSVSSGDNSPLHF. The gene calls are TRBV28 and TRBJ1-6, with a weak D call TRBD1 (6 bases). Germline lookup yields CDR1 MDHEN and CDR2 SYDVKM. Trimming pared 6 bases from V and 5 bases from J, leaving 17 bases between. This CDR3 is built from 16 residues.